These T cell receptor beta chains were read from a single sample in a study of human T cells and chemical hapten exposure. TCRdb re-derived calls from the RACE reads in MiXCR, one entry per CDR3 protein. The sample has 84,000 or so distinct CDR3 sequences; roughly a tenth are singletons. The input for sequencing was whole blood, taken in connection with sensitization to the hapten diphenylcyclopropenone (DPC). These receptors all stem from a man between 35 and 55 years old with alopecia areata. Some clones in this sample may be carry-over from other donors' samples. CDR3s include the opening cysteine and the closing phenylalanine or tryptophan. The D gene is left open where the match is weak. The size of a clone is reported for some rows only, either as once, few or many, or as a class for expanded clones.

D	size	V	J	CDR3	DNA
.	.	TRBV6-1	TRBJ1-1	CASRALGEKAFF	TGTGCCAGCAGGGCTCTGGGAGAAAAAGCTTTCTTT
.	.	TRBV10-3	TRBJ2-3	CAISESGAADTQYF	TGTGCCATCAGTGAGTCCGGAGCCGCAGATACGCAGTATTTT
.	many	TRBV27	TRBJ1-5	CASREGVVGQPQHF	TGTGCCAGCAGGGAGGGCGTTGTAGGTCAGCCCCAGCATTTT
.	.	TRBV30	TRBJ2-1	CAWSVKHVGAGYNEQFF	TGTGCCTGGAGTGTAAAGCATGTAGGAGCGGGCTACAATGAGCAGTTCTTC
TRBD1	few	TRBV10-3	TRBJ2-1	CAISSEDRINNEQFF	TGTGCCATCAGTTCGGAGGACAGGATTAACAATGAGCAGTTCTTC
.	.	TRBV7-9	TRBJ2-3	CASSPKGADTQYF	TGTGCCTCCTCCCCCAAGGGGGCAGATACGCAGTATTTT
.	many	TRBV24-1	TRBJ1-1	CATSEGSHHQLF	TGTGCCACCAGTGAGGGCAGCCATCATCAGCTCTTT
TRBD2	.	TRBV29-1	TRBJ2-7	CSVELSGGTYEQYF	TGCAGCGTTGAGCTTAGCGGGGGGACCTACGAGCAGTACTTC
.	few	TRBV28	TRBJ2-7	CASGEPPLYEQYF	TGTGCCAGCGGGGAACCGCCCCTCTACGAGCAGTACTTC
.	few	TRBV20-1	TRBJ2-5	CSASRDQETQYF	TGCAGTGCTAGCAGGGATCAAGAGACCCAGTACTTC
.	many	TRBV6-6	TRBJ2-3	CAGGTADTQYF	TGTGCCGGCGGGACGGCAGATACGCAGTATTTT
.	.	TRBV6-2/TRBV6-3	TRBJ2-2	CASYYRGTGELFF	TGTGCCAGCTATTACCGAGGCACCGGGGAGCTGTTTTTT
TRBD2	few	TRBV30	TRBJ2-5	CAWKQLAGGPGTQYF	TGTGCCTGGAAACAACTAGCGGGAGGCCCCGGGACCCAGTACTTC
.	few	TRBV10-3	TRBJ2-6	CAIRTDSSGANVLTF	TGTGCCATCCGGACGGATAGCTCTGGGGCCAACGTCCTGACTTTC
TRBD1	few	TRBV29-1	TRBJ1-3	CSSSDRAGNTIYF	TGCAGCTCCTCGGACAGGGCTGGAAACACCATATATTTT
.	.	TRBV7-9	TRBJ1-4	CASSFDAATNEKLFF	TGTGCCAGCAGTTTCGACGCAGCAACTAATGAAAAACTGTTTTTT
.	many	TRBV13	TRBJ1-1	CASSSWAGVVVNTEAFF	TGTGCCAGCAGCTCCTGGGCAGGGGTAGTCGTGAACACTGAAGCTTTCTTT
TRBD2	.	TRBV10-3	TRBJ2-6	CAISELAGGSGANVLTF	TGTGCCATCAGTGAACTAGCGGGTGGTTCTGGGGCCAACGTCCTGACTTTC
TRBD1	.	TRBV7-2	TRBJ2-1	CASSITGQVNEQFF	TGTGCCAGCAGCATTACGGGACAGGTCAATGAGCAGTTCTTC
.	many	TRBV5-4	TRBJ1-1	CASSVSGKTEAFF	TGTGCCAGCAGCGTGTCCGGAAAGACTGAAGCTTTCTTT
.	.	TRBV5-1	TRBJ1-4	CASSLDGTPHAGDREKLFF	TGCGCAAGCAGCTTGGATGGGACGCCGCATGCAGGGGATCGTGAAAAACTGTTTTTT
TRBD1	many	TRBV20-1	TRBJ1-4	CSARDRDRRNEKLFF	TGCAGTGCTAGAGATAGGGACAGGAGGAATGAAAAACTGTTTTTT
.	.	TRBV28	TRBJ2-1	CASSFSIYNEQFF	TGTGCCAGCAGTTTCAGCATTTACAATGAGCAGTTCTTC
TRBD1	many	TRBV6-5	TRBJ1-5	CASSGTGNQPQHF	TGTGCCAGTAGTGGGACAGGGAATCAGCCCCAGCATTTT
.	.	TRBV3-1	TRBJ1-2	CASSQDYGYTF	TGTGCCAGCAGCCAAGATTATGGCTACACCTTC
.	few	TRBV7-2	TRBJ2-3	CASSLRGGKVADTQYF	TGTGCCAGCAGCTTAAGGGGCGGGAAAGTTGCAGATACGCAGTATTTT
.	.	TRBV11-2	TRBJ1-1	CASMRAGMNTEAFF	TGTGCCAGCATGAGGGCAGGGATGAACACTGAAGCTTTCTTT
TRBD1	.	TRBV25-1	TRBJ1-1	CASSEWEGAFTEAFF	TGTGCCAGCAGTGAATGGGAGGGGGCGTTCACTGAAGCTTTCTTT
.	many	TRBV7-9	TRBJ2-4	CASSFSRAKNIQYF	TGTGCCAGCAGCTTCAGCCGAGCCAAAAACATTCAGTACTTC
TRBD2	many	TRBV6-2/TRBV6-3	TRBJ2-1	CASSVAGSNHNEQFF	TGTGCCAGCAGTGTAGCGGGATCCAATCACAATGAGCAGTTCTTC
TRBD1	.	TRBV28	TRBJ1-1	CASSPLTGGVTEAFF	TGTGCCAGCAGCCCCCTCACAGGGGGCGTAACTGAAGCTTTCTTT
.	.	TRBV2	TRBJ2-1	CASSVGATGDEQFF	TGTGCCAGCAGTGTTGGTGCGACCGGGGATGAGCAGTTCTTC
.	few	TRBV7-2	TRBJ2-5	CASSLRPIQETQYF	TGTGCCAGCAGCTTGCGTCCGATCCAAGAGACCCAGTACTTC
TRBD1	.	TRBV28	TRBJ2-7	CASSPPTGRSYEQYF	TGTGCCAGCAGTCCACCGACAGGGCGGAGCTACGAGCAGTACTTC
.	.	TRBV15	TRBJ2-1	CATSRAVGVSYNEQFF	TGTGCCACCAGCAGAGCTGTGGGAGTATCCTACAATGAGCAGTTCTTC
.	few	TRBV19	TRBJ2-4	CASSIAGLAKNIQYF	TGTGCCAGTAGTATTGCGGGGTTGGCCAAAAACATTCAGTACTTC
.	many	TRBV12-3/TRBV12-4	TRBJ2-7	CASSLGFRLGYEQYF	TGTGCCAGCAGTTTAGGATTTCGCCTCGGCTACGAGCAGTACTTC
TRBD1	few	TRBV9	TRBJ1-6	CASSGDRVSPLHF	TGTGCCAGCAGCGGGGACAGGGTTTCACCCCTCCACTTT
.	many	TRBV6-5	TRBJ2-1	CASSYSADGYPEQFF	TGTGCCAGCAGTTACTCGGCGGATGGGTACCCCGAGCAGTTCTTC
.	few	TRBV2	TRBJ2-7	CASTPEPHYEQYF	TGTGCCAGCACCCCCGAACCCCACTACGAGCAGTACTTC
.	many	TRBV20-1	TRBJ1-5	CSARDGQSRQPQHF	TGCAGTGCTAGAGATGGACAGTCGCGGCAGCCCCAGCATTTT
.	many	TRBV5-1	TRBJ1-1	CASSGQMMNTEAFF	TGCGCCAGCAGCGGTCAGATGATGAACACTGAAGCTTTCTTT
.	.	TRBV6-2/TRBV6-3	TRBJ2-1	CASSFGGANEQFF	TGTGCCAGCAGTTTTGGGGGGGCCAATGAGCAGTTCTTC
TRBD1	.	TRBV27	TRBJ1-5	CASKLVTSEIYLDRERDAGQPQHF	TGTGCCAGCAAGTTAGTCACTAGCGAAATATACCTGGACAGGGAAAGGGACGCGGGTCAGCCCCAGCATTTT
.	.	TRBV29-1	TRBJ2-1	CSGGGYNEQFF	TGCAGCGGAGGAGGCTACAATGAGCAGTTCTTC
TRBD1	many	TRBV27	TRBJ2-7	CASSLSSQGNDEQYF	TGTGCCAGCAGTTTATCCTCACAGGGGAACGACGAGCAGTACTTC
.	many	TRBV7-2	TRBJ2-1	CASSLDGSSYNEQFF	TGTGCCAGCAGCTTAGATGGGAGCTCCTACAATGAGCAGTTCTTC
TRBD2	.	TRBV30	TRBJ2-1	CAWSLGLAGAQGNEQFF	TGTGCCTGGAGTTTGGGACTAGCGGGAGCCCAGGGGAATGAGCAGTTCTTC
.	few	TRBV20-1	TRBJ2-7	CSASYRDTVIDF	TGCAGTGCTAGTTACCGGGACACCGTAATCGATTTC
.	few	TRBV6-6	TRBJ2-3	CASSGYTDTQYF	TGTGCCAGCAGTGGGTACACAGATACGCAGTATTTT